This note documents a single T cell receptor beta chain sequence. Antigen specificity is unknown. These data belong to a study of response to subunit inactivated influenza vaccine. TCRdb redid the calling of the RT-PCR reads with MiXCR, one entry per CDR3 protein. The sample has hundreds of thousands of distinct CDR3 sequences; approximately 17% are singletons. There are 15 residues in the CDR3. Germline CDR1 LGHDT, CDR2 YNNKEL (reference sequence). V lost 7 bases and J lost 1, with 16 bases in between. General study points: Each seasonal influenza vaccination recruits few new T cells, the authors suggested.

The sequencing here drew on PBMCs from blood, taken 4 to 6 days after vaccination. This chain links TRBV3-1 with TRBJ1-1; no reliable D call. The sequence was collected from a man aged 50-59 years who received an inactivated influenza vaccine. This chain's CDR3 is CASTASARANTEAFF. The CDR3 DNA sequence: TGTGCCAGCACCGCAAGCGCAAGGGCGAACACTGAAGCTTTCTTT.